This T cell receptor beta chain was identified in a study of shared clonotypes between healthy human individuals. Study in general: Three plates each covered CD4 naive and memory; CD8 naive two, CD8 memory one.

V lost 2 bases, J lost 0 bases, and 10 bases lay in between. The CDR3 has 15 amino acids. The V gene's germline CDR1 is MDHEN and CDR2 SYDVKM. Assay execution proceeded at the deep level. Per the study methods: Owing to the provision of junction-only sequences devoid of quality scores by immunoSEQ, filtering differed. The data were produced by immunoSEQ multiplex PCR, yet TCRdb's version contains in-frame clones alone and is incomplete. Clone size and the V and J calls come from that table; the DNA yielded D and trimming. Here the sample spans 2 million to 2.5 million clones, about 92% being singletons. Study results and caveats: Clonotype sharing among donors, it was expected, would be affected by sequencing depth.

Concerning this clone itself: The antigen remains undetermined.

This clonotype was sampled from a man aged 18 to 30 in good health. Some clones in this sample may be carry-over from other donors' samples. The chain combines TRBV28 with TRBJ2-5; D possibly corresponds to TRBD1 (6 bases). The sample taken for sequencing was naive CD4+ T cells from PBMCs. Documented subset: CD45RA+ positively selected. CDR3 residues: CASSLRQDHQETQYF. The CDR3 DNA reads TGTGCCAGCAGTTTAAGACAGGATCACCAAGAGACCCAGTACTTC.